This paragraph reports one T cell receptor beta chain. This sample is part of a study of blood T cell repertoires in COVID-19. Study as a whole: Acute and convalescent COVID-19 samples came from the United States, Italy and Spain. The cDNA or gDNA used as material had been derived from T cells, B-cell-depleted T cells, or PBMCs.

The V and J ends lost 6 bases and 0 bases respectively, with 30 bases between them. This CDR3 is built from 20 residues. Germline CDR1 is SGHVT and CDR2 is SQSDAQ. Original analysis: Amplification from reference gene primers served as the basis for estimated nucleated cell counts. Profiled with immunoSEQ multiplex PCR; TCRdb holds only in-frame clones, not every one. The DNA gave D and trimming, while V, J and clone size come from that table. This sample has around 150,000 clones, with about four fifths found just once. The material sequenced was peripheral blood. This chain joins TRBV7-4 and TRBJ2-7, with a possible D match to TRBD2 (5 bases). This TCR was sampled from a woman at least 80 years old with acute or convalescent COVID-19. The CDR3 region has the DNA TGTGCCAGCAGGCCCAATTTAATAATCGGGGATGGAATTAGCTCCTACGAGCAGTACTTC. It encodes CASRPNLIIGDGISSYEQYF.